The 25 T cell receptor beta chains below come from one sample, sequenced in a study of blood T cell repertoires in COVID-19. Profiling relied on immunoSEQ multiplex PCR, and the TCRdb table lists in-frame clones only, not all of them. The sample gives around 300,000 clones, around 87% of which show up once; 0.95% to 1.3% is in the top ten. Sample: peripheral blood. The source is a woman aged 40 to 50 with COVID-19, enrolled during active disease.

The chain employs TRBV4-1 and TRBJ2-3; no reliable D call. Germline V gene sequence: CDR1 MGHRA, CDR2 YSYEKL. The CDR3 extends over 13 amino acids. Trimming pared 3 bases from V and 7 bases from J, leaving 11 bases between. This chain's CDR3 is CASSQSLENTQYF. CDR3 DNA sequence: TGCGCCAGCAGCCAGTCACTGGAGAATACGCAGTATTTT.

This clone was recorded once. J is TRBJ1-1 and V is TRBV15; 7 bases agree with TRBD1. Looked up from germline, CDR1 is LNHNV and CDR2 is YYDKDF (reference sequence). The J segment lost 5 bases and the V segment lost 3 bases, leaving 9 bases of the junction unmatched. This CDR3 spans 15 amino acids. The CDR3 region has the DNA TGTGCCACCAGCAGGAACAGGGGATTTGGAACTGAAGCTTTCTTT. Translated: CATSRNRGFGTEAFF.

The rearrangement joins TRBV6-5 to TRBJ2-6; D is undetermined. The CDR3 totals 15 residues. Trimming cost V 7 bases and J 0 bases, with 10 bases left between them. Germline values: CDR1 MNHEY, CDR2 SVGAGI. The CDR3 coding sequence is TGTGCCAGCAAGTCGGTTCTCTCTGGGGCCAACGTCCTGACTTTC. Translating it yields CASKSVLSGANVLTF.

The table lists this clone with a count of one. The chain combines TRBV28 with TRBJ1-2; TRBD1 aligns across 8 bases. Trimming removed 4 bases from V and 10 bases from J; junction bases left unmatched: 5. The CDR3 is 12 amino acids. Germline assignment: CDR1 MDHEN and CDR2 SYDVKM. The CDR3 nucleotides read TGTGCCAGCAGTTCCGACAGGGGTACCTACACCTTC. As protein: CASSSDRGTYTF.

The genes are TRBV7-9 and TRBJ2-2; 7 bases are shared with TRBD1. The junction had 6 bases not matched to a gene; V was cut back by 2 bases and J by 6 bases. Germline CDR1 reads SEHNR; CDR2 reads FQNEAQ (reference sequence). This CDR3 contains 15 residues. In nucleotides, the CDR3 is TGTGCCAGCAGCTTACTCATAGGGACAGCCGGGGAGCTGTTTTTT. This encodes CASSLLIGTAGELFF.

CDR3 DNA sequence: TGTGCCAGCAGTTACTTGAGGACTGAAGCTTTCTTT. Protein product: CASSYLRTEAFF. This rearrangement joins TRBV6-2 or TRBV6-3 to TRBJ1-1, with no clear D. Trimming cost V 1 base and J 5 bases, with 5 bases left between them. The length of the CDR3 is 12 residues. CDR1 is MNHEY, CDR2 SVGEGT, per germline.

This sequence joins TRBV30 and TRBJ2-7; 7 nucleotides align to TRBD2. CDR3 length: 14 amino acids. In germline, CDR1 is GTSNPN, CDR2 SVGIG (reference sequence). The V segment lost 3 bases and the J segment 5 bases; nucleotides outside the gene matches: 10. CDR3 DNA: TGTGCCTGGAGCGCTGCTTTGCGGGAGAACGAGCAGTACTTC. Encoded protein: CAWSAALRENEQYF.

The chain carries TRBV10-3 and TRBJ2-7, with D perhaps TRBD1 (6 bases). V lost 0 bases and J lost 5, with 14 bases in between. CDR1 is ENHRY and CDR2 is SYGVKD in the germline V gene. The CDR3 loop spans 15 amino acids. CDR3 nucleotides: TGTGCCATCAGTGAGTCTGAGGGGGTTAAAGACGAGCAGTACTTC. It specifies CAISESEGVKDEQYF.

The CDR3 spells CASSSRDDNSPLHF. CDR3 sequence (DNA): TGTGCCAGCAGCTCCCGGGATGATAATTCACCCCTCCACTTT. The rearrangement joins TRBV6-5 to TRBJ1-6; D ambiguous. Trimming removed 6 bases from V and 5 bases from J, with 11 bases in between. CDR3 length: 14 amino acids. CDR1 is MNHEY and CDR2 is SVGAGI in the germline V gene.

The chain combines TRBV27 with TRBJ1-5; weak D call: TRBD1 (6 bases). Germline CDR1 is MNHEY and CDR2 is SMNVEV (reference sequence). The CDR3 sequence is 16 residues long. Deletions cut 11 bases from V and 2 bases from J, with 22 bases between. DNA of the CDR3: TGTGCCTCTCGTTCCTTTACAGGGATGGGCAATCAGCCCCAGCATTTT. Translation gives CASRSFTGMGNQPQHF.

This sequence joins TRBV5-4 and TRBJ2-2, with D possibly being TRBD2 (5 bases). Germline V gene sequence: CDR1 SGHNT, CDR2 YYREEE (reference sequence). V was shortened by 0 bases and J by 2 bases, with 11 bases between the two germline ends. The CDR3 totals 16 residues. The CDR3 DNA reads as TGTGCCAGCAGCTTGGGAGGGTGGTCTAACACCGGGGAGCTGTTTTTT. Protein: CASSLGGWSNTGELFF.

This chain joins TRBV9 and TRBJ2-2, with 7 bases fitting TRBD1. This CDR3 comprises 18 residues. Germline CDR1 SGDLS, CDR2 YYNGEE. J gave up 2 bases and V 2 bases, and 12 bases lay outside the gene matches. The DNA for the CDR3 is TGTGCCAGCAGCGTTTCGCCCGGGACAGCTCTTAACACCGGGGAGCTGTTTTTT. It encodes CASSVSPGTALNTGELFF.

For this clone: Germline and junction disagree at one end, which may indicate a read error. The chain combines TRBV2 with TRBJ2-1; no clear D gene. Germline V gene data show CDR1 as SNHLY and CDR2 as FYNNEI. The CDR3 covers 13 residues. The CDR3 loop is CASSGDSHNEQFF. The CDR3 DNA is TGTGCCAGCAGTGGCGACTCCCACAATGAGCAGTTCTTC.

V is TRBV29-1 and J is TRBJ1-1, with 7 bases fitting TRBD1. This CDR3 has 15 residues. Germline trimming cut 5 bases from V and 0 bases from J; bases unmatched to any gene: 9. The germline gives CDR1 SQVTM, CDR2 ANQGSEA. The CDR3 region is CSVLKTGRMNTEAFF. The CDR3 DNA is TGCAGCGTTCTTAAGACAGGGAGAATGAACACTGAAGCTTTCTTT.

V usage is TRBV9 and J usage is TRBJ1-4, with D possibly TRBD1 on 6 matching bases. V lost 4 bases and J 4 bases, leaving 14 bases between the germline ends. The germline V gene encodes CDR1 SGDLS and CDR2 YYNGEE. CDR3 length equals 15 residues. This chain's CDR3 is CASSPRWGLNEKLFF. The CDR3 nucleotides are TGTGCCAGCAGCCCCCGCTGGGGGCTTAATGAAAAACTGTTTTTT.

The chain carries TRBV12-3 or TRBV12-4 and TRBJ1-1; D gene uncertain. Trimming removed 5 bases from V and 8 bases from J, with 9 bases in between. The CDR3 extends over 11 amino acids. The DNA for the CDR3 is TGTGCCAGCAGTCTCCTAATGGAAGCTTTCTTT. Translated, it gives CASSLLMEAFF.

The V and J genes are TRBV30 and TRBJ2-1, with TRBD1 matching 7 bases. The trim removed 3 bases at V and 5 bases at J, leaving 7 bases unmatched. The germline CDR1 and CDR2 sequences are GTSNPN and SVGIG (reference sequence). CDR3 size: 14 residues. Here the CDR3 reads CAWSTGTAHNEQFF. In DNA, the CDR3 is TGTGCCTGGAGCACCGGGACAGCACACAATGAGCAGTTCTTC.

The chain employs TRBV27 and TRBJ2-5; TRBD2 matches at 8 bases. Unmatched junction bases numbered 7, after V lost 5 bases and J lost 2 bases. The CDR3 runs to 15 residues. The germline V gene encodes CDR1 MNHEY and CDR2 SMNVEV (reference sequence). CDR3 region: CASSPTSVMQETQYF. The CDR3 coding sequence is TGTGCCAGCAGTCCGACTAGCGTCATGCAAGAGACCCAGTACTTC.

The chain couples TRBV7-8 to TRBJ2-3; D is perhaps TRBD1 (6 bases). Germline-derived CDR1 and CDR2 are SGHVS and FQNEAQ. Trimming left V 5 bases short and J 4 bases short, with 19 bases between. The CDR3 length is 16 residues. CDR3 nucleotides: TGTGCCAGCAGCCAACGCGAGGGGGTAGCCCCAGATACGCAGTATTTT. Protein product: CASSQREGVAPDTQYF.

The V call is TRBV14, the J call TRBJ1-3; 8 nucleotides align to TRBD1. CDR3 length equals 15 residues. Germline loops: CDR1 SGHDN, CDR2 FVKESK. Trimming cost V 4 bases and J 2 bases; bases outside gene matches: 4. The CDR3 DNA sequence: TGTGCCAGCAGCCCCAGGGGGCTGACTGGAAACACCATATATTTT. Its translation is CASSPRGLTGNTIYF.

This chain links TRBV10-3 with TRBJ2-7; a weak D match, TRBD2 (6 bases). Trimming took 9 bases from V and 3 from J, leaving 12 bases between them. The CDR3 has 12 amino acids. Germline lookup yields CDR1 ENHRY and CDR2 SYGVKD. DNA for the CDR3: TGTGCCATGACTAGTCCCAACTACGAGCAGTACTTC. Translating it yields CAMTSPNYEQYF.

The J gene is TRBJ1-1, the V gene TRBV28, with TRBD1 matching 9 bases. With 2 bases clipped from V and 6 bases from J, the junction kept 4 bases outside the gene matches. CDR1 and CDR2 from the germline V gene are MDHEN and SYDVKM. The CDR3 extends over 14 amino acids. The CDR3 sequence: CASSLGTGWPEAFF. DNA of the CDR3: TGTGCCAGCAGTTTAGGGACAGGGTGGCCTGAAGCTTTCTTT.

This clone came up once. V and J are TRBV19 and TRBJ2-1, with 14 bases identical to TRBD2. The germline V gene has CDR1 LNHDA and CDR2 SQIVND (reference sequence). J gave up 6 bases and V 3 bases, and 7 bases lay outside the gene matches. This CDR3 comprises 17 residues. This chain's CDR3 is CASSIGPGTSGGNEQFF. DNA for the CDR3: TGTGCCAGTAGTATCGGCCCCGGGACTAGCGGGGGCAATGAGCAGTTCTTC.

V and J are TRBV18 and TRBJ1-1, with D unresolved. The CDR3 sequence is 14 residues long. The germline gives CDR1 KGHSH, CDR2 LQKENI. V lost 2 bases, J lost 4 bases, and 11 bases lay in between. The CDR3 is CASSPSLGGTEAFF. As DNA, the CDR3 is TGTGCCAGCTCACCATCCCTGGGAGGCACTGAAGCTTTCTTT.

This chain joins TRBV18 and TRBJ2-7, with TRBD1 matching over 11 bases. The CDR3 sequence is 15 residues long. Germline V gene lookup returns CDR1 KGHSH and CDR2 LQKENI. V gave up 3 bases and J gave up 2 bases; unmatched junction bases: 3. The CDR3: CASSPGQGATYEQYF. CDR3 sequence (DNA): TGTGCCAGCTCACCTGGACAGGGGGCGACCTACGAGCAGTACTTC.